The 9 T cell receptor beta chains below all came from one sample that was sequenced in a study of shared clonotypes between healthy human individuals. Profiled with immunoSEQ multiplex PCR; TCRdb holds only in-frame clones, not every one. The table has millions of clones, 85% to 95% seen once. What was sequenced was naive CD4+ T cells sorted from blood. The subset: CD45RA+ positively selected. These receptor sequences come from a man aged 18 to 35 in good health.

The chain recombines TRBV10-3 with TRBJ1-1; possible D gene TRBD1, 5 bases. This CDR3 region has 13 residues. Germline assignment: CDR1 ENHRY and CDR2 SYGVKD. Between the trimmed V and J ends, which lost 11 bases and 0 bases, there was a span of 13 bases. CDR3 amino acids: CASLGELNTEAFF. The CDR3 region has the DNA TGTGCCTCTTTGGGGGAATTGAACACTGAAGCTTTCTTT.

This clone appeared a single time. This chain connects TRBV4-3 to TRBJ2-4, with D tentatively TRBD2 (6 bases). The V end was cut by 0 bases, the J end by 0 bases, with 21 bases between. This CDR3 has 20 residues. Germline V gene data show CDR1 as LGHNA and CDR2 as YSLEER. CDR3 sequence (DNA): TGCGCCAGCAGCCAAGATAGTGGCGGGACGGTTTCACTAGCCAAAAACATTCAGTACTTC. Protein product: CASSQDSGGTVSLAKNIQYF.

On this clone: Other nucleotide sequences in the sample specify the same CDR3. J is TRBJ2-3 and V is TRBV5-1; either TRBD1 or TRBD2 may fit D (5 bases each). This CDR3 has 14 residues. CDR1 and CDR2 from the germline V gene are SGHRS and YFSETQ. Between the trimmed V and J ends, which lost 4 bases and 0 bases, there was a span of 9 bases. DNA of the CDR3: TGCGCCAGCAGCCCGGGGACGAGCACAGATACGCAGTATTTT. It yields the protein CASSPGTSTDTQYF.

The V gene is TRBV15, the J gene TRBJ2-7; TRBD1 might be the D (6 bases). Trimming removed 1 base from V and 5 bases from J, with 15 bases in between. The CDR3 spans 15 residues. CDR1 is LNHNV, CDR2 YYDKDF, per germline (reference sequence). The CDR3 protein is CATSRAGTPADEQYF. The CDR3 bases are TGTGCCACCAGCAGAGCCGGGACACCTGCGGACGAGCAGTACTTC. The variable domain in full, with the rest retrieved from reference TRBV15 and TRBJ2-7, is DAMVIQNPRYQVTQFGKPVTLSCSQTLNHNVMYWYQQKSSQAPKLLFHYYDKDFNNEADTPDNFQSRRPNTSFCFLDIRSPGLGDTAMYLCATSRAGTPADEQYFGPGTRLTVT.

This sequence joins TRBV6-6 and TRBJ1-4; D gene unclear. This CDR3 has 13 residues. Germline-derived CDR1 and CDR2 are MNHNY and SVGAGI (reference sequence). V was clipped by 6 bases and J by 3 bases, with 8 bases between them. The CDR3: CASRFMSNEKLFF. CDR3 sequence (DNA): TGTGCCAGCAGGTTTATGTCTAATGAAAAACTGTTTTTT.

The count of this clone is one. The same CDR3 also results from other DNA sequences found in this sample. The CDR3 loop reads CASSLGLAGGGTDTQYF. The CDR3 DNA reads as TGTGCCAGCAGCTTGGGACTAGCGGGAGGTGGGACAGATACGCAGTATTTT. The chain is built from TRBV5-4 and TRBJ2-3, with 13 bases identical to TRBD2. J gave up 3 bases and V 0 bases, and 4 bases lay outside the gene matches. Germline V gene lookup returns CDR1 SGHNT and CDR2 YYREEE (reference sequence). CDR3 length equals 17 residues. The full variable domain, in which reference TRBV5-4 and TRBJ2-3 provide the parts outside the CDR3, is ETGVTQSPTHLIKTRGQQVTLRCSSQSGHNTVSWYQQALGQGPQFIFQYYREEENGRGNFPPRFSGLQFPNYSSELNVNALELDDSALYLCASSLGLAGGGTDTQYFGPGTRLTVL.

The V gene is TRBV7-9, the J gene TRBJ2-7; 7 bases match TRBD2. This CDR3 is 17 amino acids long. CDR1 SEHNR and CDR2 FQNEAQ come from the germline V gene (reference sequence). The V gene end was trimmed by 1 base and the J gene end by 2 bases; junction bases not matched to a gene: 11. DNA for the CDR3: TGTGCCAGCAGCTTAGTTGCGTGGGGCGCGGGGGCCTACGAGCAGTACTTC. Translating it yields CASSLVAWGAGAYEQYF.

The chain combines TRBV19 with TRBJ2-5, with 10 bases identical to TRBD2. The CDR3 runs 15 residues. Germline V gene lookup returns CDR1 LNHDA and CDR2 SQIVND (reference sequence). J lost 2 bases, V lost 5 bases, and 5 bases had no gene match. The CDR3 nucleotides are TGTGCCAGTAGTGGCATAGCGGGAGGACAAGAGACCCAGTACTTC. Its translation is CASSGIAGGQETQYF.

This chain uses TRBV28 with TRBJ1-5; TRBD1 is a possible D gene (5 bases). Trimming removed 7 bases from V and 0 bases from J, with 13 bases in between. The germline CDR1 and CDR2 sequences are MDHEN and SYDVKM. This CDR3 spans 15 amino acids. The CDR3 is CASNVDSYSNQPQHF. CDR3 DNA: TGTGCCAGCAATGTAGACAGCTATAGCAATCAGCCCCAGCATTTT.